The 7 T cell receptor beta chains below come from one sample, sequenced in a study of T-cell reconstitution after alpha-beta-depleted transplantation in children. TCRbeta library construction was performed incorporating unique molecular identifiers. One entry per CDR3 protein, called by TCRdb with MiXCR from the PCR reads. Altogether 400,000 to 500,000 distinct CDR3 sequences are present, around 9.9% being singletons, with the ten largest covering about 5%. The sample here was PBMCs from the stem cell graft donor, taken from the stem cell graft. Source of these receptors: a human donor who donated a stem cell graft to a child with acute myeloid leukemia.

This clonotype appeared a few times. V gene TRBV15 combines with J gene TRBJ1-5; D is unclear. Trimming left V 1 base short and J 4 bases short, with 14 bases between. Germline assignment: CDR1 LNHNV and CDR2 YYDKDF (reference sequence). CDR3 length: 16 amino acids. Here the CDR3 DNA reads TGTGCCACCAGCAGAGTTCTGGGCAGTGGGAATCAGCCCCAGCATTTT. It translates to CATSRVLGSGNQPQHF.

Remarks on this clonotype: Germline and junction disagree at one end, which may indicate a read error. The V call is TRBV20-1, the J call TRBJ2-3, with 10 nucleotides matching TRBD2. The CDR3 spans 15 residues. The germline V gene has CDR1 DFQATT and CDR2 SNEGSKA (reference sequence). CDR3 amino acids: CSARVLAGDTDTRYF. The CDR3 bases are TGCAGTGCTAGAGTCCTAGCGGGGGACACAGATACGCGGTATTTT.

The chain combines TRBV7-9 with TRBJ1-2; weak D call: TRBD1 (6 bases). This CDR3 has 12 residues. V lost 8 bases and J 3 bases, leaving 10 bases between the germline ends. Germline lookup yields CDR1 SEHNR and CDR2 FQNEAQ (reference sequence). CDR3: CASGGADYGYTF. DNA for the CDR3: TGTGCCAGCGGGGGGGCTGACTATGGCTACACCTTC.

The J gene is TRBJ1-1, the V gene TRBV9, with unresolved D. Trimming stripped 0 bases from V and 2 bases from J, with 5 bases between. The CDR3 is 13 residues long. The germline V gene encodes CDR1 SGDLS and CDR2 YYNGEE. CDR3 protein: CASSVGHNTEAFF. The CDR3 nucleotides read TGTGCCAGCAGCGTAGGTCACAACACTGAAGCTTTCTTT.

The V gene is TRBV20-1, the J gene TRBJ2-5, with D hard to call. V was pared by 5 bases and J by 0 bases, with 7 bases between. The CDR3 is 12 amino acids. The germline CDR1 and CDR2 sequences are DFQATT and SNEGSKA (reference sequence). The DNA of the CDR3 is TGCAGTGCTGGTGGGAACCAAGAGACCCAGTACTTC. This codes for CSAGGNQETQYF.

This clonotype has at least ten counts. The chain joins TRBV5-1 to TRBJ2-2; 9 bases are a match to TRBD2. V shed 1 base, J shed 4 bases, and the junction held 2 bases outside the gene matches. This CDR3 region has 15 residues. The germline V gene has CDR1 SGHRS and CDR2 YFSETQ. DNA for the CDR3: TGCGCCAGCAGCTTGATTAGCGGGGGCACCGGGGAGCTGTTTTTT. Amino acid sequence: CASSLISGGTGELFF.

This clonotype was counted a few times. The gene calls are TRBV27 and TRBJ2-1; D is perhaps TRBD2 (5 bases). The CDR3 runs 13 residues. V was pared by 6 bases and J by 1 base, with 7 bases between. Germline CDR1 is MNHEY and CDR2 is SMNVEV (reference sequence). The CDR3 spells CASRRDSYNEQFF. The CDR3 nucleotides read TGTGCCAGCAGACGGGATTCCTACAATGAGCAGTTCTTC.